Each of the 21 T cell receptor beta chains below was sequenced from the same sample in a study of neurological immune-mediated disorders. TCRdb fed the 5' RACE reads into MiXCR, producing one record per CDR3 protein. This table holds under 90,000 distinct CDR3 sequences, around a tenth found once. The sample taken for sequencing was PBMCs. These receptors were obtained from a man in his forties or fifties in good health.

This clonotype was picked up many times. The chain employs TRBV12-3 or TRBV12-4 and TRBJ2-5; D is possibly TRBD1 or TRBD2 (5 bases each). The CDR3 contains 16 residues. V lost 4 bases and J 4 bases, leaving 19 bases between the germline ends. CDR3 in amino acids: CASSSGGNTRTETQYF. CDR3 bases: TGTGCCAGCAGTTCTGGGGGTAATACACGGACAGAGACCCAGTACTTC.

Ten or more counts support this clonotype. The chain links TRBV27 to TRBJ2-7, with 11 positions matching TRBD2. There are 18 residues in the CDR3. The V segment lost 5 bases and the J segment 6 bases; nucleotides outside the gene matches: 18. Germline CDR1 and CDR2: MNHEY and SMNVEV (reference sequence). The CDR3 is CASSPRKLAGVLYSEQYF. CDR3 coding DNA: TGTGCCAGCAGTCCCCGAAAACTAGCGGGAGTTTTGTACTCCGAGCAGTACTTC.

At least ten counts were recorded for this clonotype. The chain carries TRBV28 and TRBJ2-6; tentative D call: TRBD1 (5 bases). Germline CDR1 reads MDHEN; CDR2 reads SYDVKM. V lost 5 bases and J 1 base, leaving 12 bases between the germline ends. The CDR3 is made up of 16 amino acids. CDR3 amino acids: CASSGPGLSGANVLTF. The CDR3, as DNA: TGTGCCAGCAGTGGACCAGGGTTGTCTGGGGCCAACGTCCTGACTTTC.

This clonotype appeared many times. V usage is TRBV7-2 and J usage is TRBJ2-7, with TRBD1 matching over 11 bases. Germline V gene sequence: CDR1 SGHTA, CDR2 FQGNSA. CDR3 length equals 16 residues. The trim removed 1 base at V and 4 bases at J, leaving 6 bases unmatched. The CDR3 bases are TGTGCCAGCAGCTTAGATTCAGGACAGGGGGCGTACGAGCAGTACTTC. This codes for CASSLDSGQGAYEQYF. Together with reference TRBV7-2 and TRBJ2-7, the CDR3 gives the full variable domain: GAGVSQSPSNKVTEKGKDVELRCDPISGHTALYWYRQSLGQGLEFLIYFQGNSAPDKSGLPSDRFSAERTGGSVSTLTIQRTQQEDSAVYLCASSLDSGQGAYEQYFGPGTRLTVT.

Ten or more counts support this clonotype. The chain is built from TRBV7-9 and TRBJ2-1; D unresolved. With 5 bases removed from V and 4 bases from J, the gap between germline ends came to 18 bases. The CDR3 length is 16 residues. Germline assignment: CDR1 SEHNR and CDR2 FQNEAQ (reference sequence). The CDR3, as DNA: TGTGCCAGCAGCCCCGGGCAAGGACGGAGATACAATGAGCAGTTCTTC. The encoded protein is CASSPGQGRRYNEQFF.

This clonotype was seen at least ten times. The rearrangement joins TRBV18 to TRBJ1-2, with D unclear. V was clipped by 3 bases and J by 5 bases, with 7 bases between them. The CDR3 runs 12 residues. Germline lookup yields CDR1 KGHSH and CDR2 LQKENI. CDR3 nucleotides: TGTGCCAGCTCACCCCAGGATTATGGCTACACCTTC. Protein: CASSPQDYGYTF.

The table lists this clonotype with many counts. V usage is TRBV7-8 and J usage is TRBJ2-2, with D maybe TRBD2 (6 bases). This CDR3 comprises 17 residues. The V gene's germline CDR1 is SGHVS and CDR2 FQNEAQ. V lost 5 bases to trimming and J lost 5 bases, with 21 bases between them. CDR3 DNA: TGTGCCAGCAGCACCACTCCGGGACTCTTACAGACCGGGGAGCTGTTTTTT. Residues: CASSTTPGLLQTGELFF.

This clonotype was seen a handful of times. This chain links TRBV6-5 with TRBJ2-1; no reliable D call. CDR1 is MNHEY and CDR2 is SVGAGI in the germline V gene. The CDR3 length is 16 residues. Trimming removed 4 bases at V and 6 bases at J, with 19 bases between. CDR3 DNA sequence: TGTGCCAGCAGTTCCCCCAGTGGCCAGCCAGTCAATGAGCAGTTCTTC. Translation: CASSSPSGQPVNEQFF.

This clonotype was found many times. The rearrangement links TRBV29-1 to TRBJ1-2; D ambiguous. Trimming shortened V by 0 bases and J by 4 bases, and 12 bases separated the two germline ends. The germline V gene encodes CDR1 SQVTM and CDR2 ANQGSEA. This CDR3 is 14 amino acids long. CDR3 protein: CSVEEQGSTYGYTF. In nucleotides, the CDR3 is TGCAGCGTTGAAGAGCAAGGGTCTACCTATGGCTACACCTTC.

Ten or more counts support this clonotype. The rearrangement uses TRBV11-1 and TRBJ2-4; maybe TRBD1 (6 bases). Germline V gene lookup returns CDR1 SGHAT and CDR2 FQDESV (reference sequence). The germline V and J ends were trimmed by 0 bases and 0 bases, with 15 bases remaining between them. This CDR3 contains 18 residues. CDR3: CASSLAPTGWGAKNIQYF. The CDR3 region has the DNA TGTGCCAGCAGCTTAGCCCCAACAGGGTGGGGAGCCAAAAACATTCAGTACTTC.

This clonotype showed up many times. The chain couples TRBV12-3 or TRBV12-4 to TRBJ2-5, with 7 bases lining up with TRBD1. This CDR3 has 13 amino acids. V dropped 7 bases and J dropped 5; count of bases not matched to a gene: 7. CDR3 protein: CASTPDRAETQYF. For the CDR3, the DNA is TGTGCCAGCACTCCAGACAGGGCTGAGACCCAGTACTTC.

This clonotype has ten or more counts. The CDR3 protein is CASSVEISGNTIYF. In DNA, the CDR3 is TGTGCCAGCAGCGTCGAGATCTCTGGAAACACCATATATTTT. The rearrangement links TRBV9 to TRBJ1-3; no definite D call. The V end lost 2 bases, the J end lost 0 bases, and 6 bases lay between the germline ends. The CDR3 extends over 14 amino acids. Germline loops: CDR1 SGDLS, CDR2 YYNGEE.

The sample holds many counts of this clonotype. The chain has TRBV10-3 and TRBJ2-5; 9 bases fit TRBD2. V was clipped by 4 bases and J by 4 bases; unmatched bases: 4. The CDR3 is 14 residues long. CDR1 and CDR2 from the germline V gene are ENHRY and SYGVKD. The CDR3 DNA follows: TGTGCCATCAGTGCAGCGGGGGGCGGAGAGACCCAGTACTTC. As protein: CAISAAGGGETQYF.

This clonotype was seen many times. The CDR3 loop is CSVRRDNQETQYF. CDR3 nucleotide sequence: TGCAGTGTTCGCCGGGACAACCAAGAGACCCAGTACTTC. The V gene is TRBV20-1, the J gene TRBJ2-5; D might be TRBD1 (6 bases). V lost 7 bases to trimming and J lost 0 bases, with 12 bases between them. There are 13 residues in the CDR3. Germline CDR1 and CDR2: DFQATT and SNEGSKA (reference sequence).

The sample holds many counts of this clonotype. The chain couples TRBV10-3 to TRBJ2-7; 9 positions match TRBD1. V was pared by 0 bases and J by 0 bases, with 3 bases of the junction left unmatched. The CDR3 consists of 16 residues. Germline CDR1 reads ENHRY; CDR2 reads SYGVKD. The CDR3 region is CAISESGTGLSYEQYF. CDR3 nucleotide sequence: TGTGCCATCAGTGAGTCAGGGACAGGGCTCTCCTACGAGCAGTACTTC.

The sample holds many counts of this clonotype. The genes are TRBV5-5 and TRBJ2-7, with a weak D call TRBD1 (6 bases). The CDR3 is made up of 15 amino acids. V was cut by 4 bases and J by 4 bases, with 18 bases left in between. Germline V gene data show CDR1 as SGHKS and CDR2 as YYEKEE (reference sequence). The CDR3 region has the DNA TGTGCCAGCAGCAAGCCTCCGGGACACGGATACGAGCAGTACTTC. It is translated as CASSKPPGHGYEQYF.

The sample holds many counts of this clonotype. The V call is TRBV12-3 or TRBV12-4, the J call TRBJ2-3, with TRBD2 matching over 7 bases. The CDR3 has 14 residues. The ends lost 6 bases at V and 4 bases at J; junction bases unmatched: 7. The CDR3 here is CASRDRTSSDTQYF. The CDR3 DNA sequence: TGTGCCAGCAGGGATCGGACTAGTTCAGATACGCAGTATTTT.

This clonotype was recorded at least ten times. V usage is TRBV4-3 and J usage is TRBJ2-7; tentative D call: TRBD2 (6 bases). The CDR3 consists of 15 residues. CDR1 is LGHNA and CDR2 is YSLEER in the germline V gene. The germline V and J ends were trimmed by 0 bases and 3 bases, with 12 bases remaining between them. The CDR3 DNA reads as TGCGCCAGCAGCCAAGACCGGGACTTGATCTACGAGCAGTACTTC. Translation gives CASSQDRDLIYEQYF.

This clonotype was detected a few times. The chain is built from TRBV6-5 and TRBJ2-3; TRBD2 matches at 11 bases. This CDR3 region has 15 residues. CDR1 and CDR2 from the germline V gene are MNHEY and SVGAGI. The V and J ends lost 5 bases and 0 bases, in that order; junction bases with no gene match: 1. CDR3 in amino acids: CASSRTSGSTDTQYF. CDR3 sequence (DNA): TGTGCCAGCAGTCGGACTAGCGGGAGCACAGATACGCAGTATTTT.

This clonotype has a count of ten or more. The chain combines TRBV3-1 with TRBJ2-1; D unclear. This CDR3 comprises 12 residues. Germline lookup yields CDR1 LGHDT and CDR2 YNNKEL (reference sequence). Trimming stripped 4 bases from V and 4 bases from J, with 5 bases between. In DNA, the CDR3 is TGTGCCAGCAGCCGACAATACAATGAGCAGTTCTTC. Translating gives CASSRQYNEQFF.

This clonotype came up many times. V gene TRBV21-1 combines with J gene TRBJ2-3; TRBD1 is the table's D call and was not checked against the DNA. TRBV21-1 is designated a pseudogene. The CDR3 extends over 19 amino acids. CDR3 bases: TGTGCCAGCAGCAAAACGGGGCGTCCGGGACAGCTAAGCACAGATACGCAGTATTTT. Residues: CASSKTGRPGQLSTDTQYF.